This T cell receptor beta chain comes out of a study of technical replicates of blood from several donors. Data came from immunoSEQ multiplex PCR; TCRdb stores just in-frame clones and leaves some out. The repertoire holds 70,000 to 85,000 clones, about 95% seen once, with around 0.24% in the top ten. This CDR3 region has 14 residues. Germline CDR1 and CDR2: MNHEY and SMNVEV (reference sequence). With 2 bases removed from V and 3 bases from J, the gap between germline ends came to 7 bases. The gene calls are TRBV27 and TRBJ2-2, with no clear D. The specimen sequenced was T cells isolated from PBMCs. This sequence originates from a human donor in good health. The CDR3 here is CASSLVVDTGELFF. The DNA of the CDR3 is TGTGCCAGCAGTTTAGTGGTAGACACCGGGGAGCTGTTTTTT.